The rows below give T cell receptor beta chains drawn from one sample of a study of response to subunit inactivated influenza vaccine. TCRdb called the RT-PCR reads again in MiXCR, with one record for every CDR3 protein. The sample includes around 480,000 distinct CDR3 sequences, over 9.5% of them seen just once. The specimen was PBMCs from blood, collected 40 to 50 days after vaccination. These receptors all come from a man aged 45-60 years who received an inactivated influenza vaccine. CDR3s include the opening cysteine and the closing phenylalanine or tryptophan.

CDR3 protein: CASSGIDTGELFF
V gene: TRBV10-1
J gene: TRBJ2-2

CDR3 protein: CASSYPMGRGAIYF
V gene: TRBV6-5
J gene: TRBJ1-3

CDR3 protein: CASSPPSSGTGVRTDTQYF
V gene: TRBV3-1
J gene: TRBJ2-3

CDR3 protein: CASSPFGVPGIRNTEAFF
V gene: TRBV11-2
J gene: TRBJ1-1

CDR3 protein: CASSLAISGRGPGELFF
V gene: TRBV7-2
J gene: TRBJ2-2

CDR3 protein: CASSQGRGRERRTEAFF
V gene: TRBV4-2
J gene: TRBJ1-1

CDR3 protein: CASSQDPQKTDTQYF
V gene: TRBV3-1
J gene: TRBJ2-3

CDR3 protein: CASSFDRAVTQYF
V gene: TRBV27
J gene: TRBJ2-5

CDR3 protein: CASSPPNSGGNEQYF
V gene: TRBV18
J gene: TRBJ2-7

CDR3 protein: CASSLLSGTVEGYTF
V gene: TRBV6-1
J gene: TRBJ1-2

CDR3 protein: CASSPGNTEAFF
V gene: TRBV6-5
J gene: TRBJ1-1

CDR3 protein: CASSPPDPEAFF
V gene: TRBV7-9
J gene: TRBJ1-1

CDR3 protein: CSAQQPSQQYF
V gene: TRBV20-1
J gene: TRBJ2-7

CDR3 protein: CASSYQGQGFANEKLFF
V gene: TRBV6-5
J gene: TRBJ1-4

CDR3 protein: CASSDLGGQPQHF
V gene: TRBV27
J gene: TRBJ1-5

CDR3 protein: CSASFLGAQHF
V gene: TRBV20-1
J gene: TRBJ1-5

CDR3 protein: CASSPMTGVRTEAFF
V gene: TRBV12-3/TRBV12-4
J gene: TRBJ1-1

CDR3 protein: CASSFQGGSYNEQFF
V gene: TRBV7-2
J gene: TRBJ2-1

CDR3 protein: CASSSSPAPGMSF
V gene: TRBV7-9
J gene: TRBJ2-7

CDR3 protein: CATKLKTDNSPLHF
V gene: TRBV2
J gene: TRBJ1-6

CDR3 protein: CASSPSGGAMNEQFF
V gene: TRBV18
J gene: TRBJ2-1

CDR3 protein: CASSLGLNLNNEQFF
V gene: TRBV6-2/TRBV6-3
J gene: TRBJ2-1

CDR3 protein: CASSSLAQETQYF
V gene: TRBV7-4
J gene: TRBJ2-5

CDR3 protein: CASSLDGSQRADTQYF
V gene: TRBV5-1
J gene: TRBJ2-3

CDR3 protein: CASSLLPQGAYEQYF
V gene: TRBV7-9
J gene: TRBJ2-7

CDR3 protein: CASSPHGGQETQYF
V gene: TRBV28
J gene: TRBJ2-5

CDR3 protein: CASSFYGRGDTEAFF
V gene: TRBV7-9
J gene: TRBJ1-1

CDR3 protein: CASSLRTSGGPKEQFF
V gene: TRBV7-2
J gene: TRBJ2-1

CDR3 protein: CASSVDLGTGTDTQYF
V gene: TRBV9
J gene: TRBJ2-3

CDR3 protein: CASTPARQSNYGYTF
V gene: TRBV5-1
J gene: TRBJ1-2

CDR3 protein: CASSLTGTATYEQYF
V gene: TRBV5-1
J gene: TRBJ2-7

CDR3 protein: CASSVEREADTQYF
V gene: TRBV9
J gene: TRBJ2-3

CDR3 protein: CSASGQGILAFF
V gene: TRBV20-1
J gene: TRBJ1-1

CDR3 protein: CSARDVERTGLTDTQYF
V gene: TRBV20-1
J gene: TRBJ2-3

CDR3 protein: CASTPFGGMNTEAFF
V gene: TRBV12-3/TRBV12-4
J gene: TRBJ1-1

CDR3 protein: CASSYGQDPDF
V gene: TRBV6-6
J gene: TRBJ2-7

CDR3 protein: CASSQGARGWQETQYF
V gene: TRBV4-1
J gene: TRBJ2-5

CDR3 protein: CSARGTGGNPYEQYF
V gene: TRBV20-1
J gene: TRBJ2-7

CDR3 protein: CSVVGPRQETQYF
V gene: TRBV29-1
J gene: TRBJ2-5

CDR3 protein: CSATLQGGTEAFF
V gene: TRBV20-1
J gene: TRBJ1-1

CDR3 protein: CASSYSGGNQPQHF
V gene: TRBV6-2/TRBV6-3
J gene: TRBJ1-5

CDR3 protein: CASSQDNQETQYF
V gene: TRBV4-3
J gene: TRBJ2-5

CDR3 protein: CASTNRGPADTQYF
V gene: TRBV5-5
J gene: TRBJ2-3

CDR3 protein: CASSYPRDRGQFKSSYNEQFF
V gene: TRBV6-2/TRBV6-3
J gene: TRBJ2-1

CDR3 protein: CASSQDRRGASGNTEAFF
V gene: TRBV14
J gene: TRBJ1-1

CDR3 protein: CASSFKREGYEQYF
V gene: TRBV12-3/TRBV12-4
J gene: TRBJ2-7

CDR3 protein: CASSLMRREGRNEQFF
V gene: TRBV7-3
J gene: TRBJ2-1